The rows below give T cell receptor beta chains drawn from one sample of a study of shared clonotypes between healthy human individuals. Repertoires were generated with immunoSEQ multiplex PCR, while TCRdb's copy carries only in-frame clones and drops some. This sample yields 2.3 million or so clones, of which approximately 95% are seen a single time; 0.39% belongs to the top ten. The sample taken for sequencing was naive CD4+ T cells from PBMCs. The receptors stem from a man younger than 35 in good health. Some clones in this sample may be carry-over from other donors' samples. The CDR3 runs from the conserved cysteine through the conserved F or W. D genes are given only for firm matches. Clone size appears in some rows only: once, few, many, or a class for an expanded clone.

V gene: TRBV5-1; J gene: TRBJ2-5; clone size: -; D gene: TRBD2; CDR3 protein: CASSASLAGGQETQYF; CDR3 DNA: TGCGCCAGCAGCGCCTCACTAGCGGGAGGGCAAGAGACCCAGTACTTC
V gene: TRBV27; J gene: TRBJ1-1; clone size: once; D gene: -; CDR3 protein: CASSFTGVRREAFF; CDR3 DNA: TGTGCCAGCAGTTTTACGGGGGTGAGGCGTGAGGCTTTCTTT
V gene: TRBV19; J gene: TRBJ2-5; clone size: -; D gene: TRBD1; CDR3 protein: CASSDPGTGERGETQYF; CDR3 DNA: TGTGCCAGTAGTGACCCCGGGACAGGGGAGAGGGGAGAGACCCAGTACTTC
V gene: TRBV10-3; J gene: TRBJ2-1; clone size: -; D gene: -; CDR3 protein: CATARDRNEQFF; CDR3 DNA: TGTGCCACGGCGCGGGATCGGAATGAGCAGTTCTTC
V gene: TRBV7-3; J gene: TRBJ1-2; clone size: -; D gene: -; CDR3 protein: CASSPDGSYGYTF; CDR3 DNA: TGTGCCAGCAGCCCCGACGGGAGCTATGGCTACACCTTC
V gene: TRBV11-3; J gene: TRBJ2-7; clone size: -; D gene: TRBD2; CDR3 protein: CASWIGLAYEQYF; CDR3 DNA: TGTGCCAGCTGGATAGGACTAGCCTACGAGCAGTACTTC
V gene: TRBV28; J gene: TRBJ1-2; clone size: -; D gene: -; CDR3 protein: CASSLQGRGYTF; CDR3 DNA: TGTGCCAGCAGTTTGCAGGGGCGAGGCTACACCTTC
V gene: TRBV10-3; J gene: TRBJ2-3; clone size: -; D gene: TRBD2; CDR3 protein: CAISRLAGGSDTQYF; CDR3 DNA: TGTGCCATCAGCCGACTAGCGGGAGGTTCAGATACGCAGTATTTT
V gene: TRBV2; J gene: TRBJ1-5; clone size: few; D gene: TRBD1; CDR3 protein: CASSEETGRNQPQHF; CDR3 DNA: TGTGCCAGCAGTGAGGAGACAGGGCGCAATCAGCCCCAGCATTTT
V gene: TRBV7-9; J gene: TRBJ1-1; clone size: -; D gene: -; CDR3 protein: CASSPKGRSLNTEAFF; CDR3 DNA: TGTGCCAGCAGCCCAAAGGGCAGGAGCTTGAACACTGAAGCTTTCTTT
V gene: TRBV11-2; J gene: TRBJ2-7; clone size: -; D gene: TRBD2; CDR3 protein: CASSFLAGESYEQYF; CDR3 DNA: TGTGCCAGCAGCTTCCTAGCGGGAGAATCCTACGAGCAGTACTTC
V gene: TRBV5-1; J gene: TRBJ2-3; clone size: -; D gene: -; CDR3 protein: CASSPRQGSTDTQYF; CDR3 DNA: TGCGCCAGCAGCCCAAGGCAGGGTAGCACAGATACGCAGTATTTT
V gene: TRBV9; J gene: TRBJ1-1; clone size: -; D gene: -; CDR3 protein: CASSPVGNTEAFF; CDR3 DNA: TGTGCCAGCAGCCCCGTCGGTAACACTGAAGCTTTCTTT
V gene: TRBV10-3; J gene: TRBJ2-5; clone size: once; D gene: -; CDR3 protein: CAISDPSVGLVETQYF; CDR3 DNA: TGTGCCATCAGCGACCCTTCAGTAGGCCTAGTAGAGACCCAGTACTTC